One sample yielded the 25 T cell receptor beta chains listed below, sequenced in a study of identical twins. TCRdb independently ran MiXCR on the 5' RACE reads; one entry per CDR3 protein. The table includes over 200,000 distinct CDR3 sequences, under 8.5% detected once. These data also featured in a second study, about T cells expressing NK-cell markers.

The sequenced material came from CD8+ T cells sorted from blood. The origin of the receptors is a woman aged 18-29 years in good health.

This clonotype was counted between two and nine times. The V call is TRBV7-6, the J call TRBJ2-5; TRBD2 aligns across 12 bases. CDR3 size: 15 residues. The V segment lost 2 bases and the J segment 5 bases; nucleotides outside the gene matches: 3. The germline gives CDR1 SGHVS, CDR2 FNYEAQ. The CDR3 reads CASSLTSGGWETQYF. The CDR3, as DNA: TGTGCCAGCAGCTTAACTAGCGGGGGGTGGGAGACCCAGTACTTC.

The chain couples TRBV19 to TRBJ2-7, with 13 positions matching TRBD2. Trimming removed 11 bases from V and 5 bases from J; junction bases left unmatched: 9. CDR1 is LNHDA and CDR2 is SQIVND in the germline V gene (reference sequence). There are 14 residues in the CDR3. The CDR3 nucleotides read TGTGCCGGGACTAGCGGGATTCGTAGCCACGAGCAGTACTTC. This sequence encodes CAGTSGIRSHEQYF.

This clonotype was observed at least ten times. This chain uses TRBV20-1 with TRBJ2-5; no definite D call. V lost 6 bases and J lost 1, with 12 bases in between. This CDR3 comprises 13 residues. The V gene's germline CDR1 is DFQATT and CDR2 SNEGSKA (reference sequence). The chain's CDR3 is CSAPRGIQETQYF. The CDR3 DNA reads as TGCAGTGCCCCCCGTGGGATCCAAGAGACCCAGTACTTC.

The table lists this clonotype with many counts. V gene TRBV6-5 combines with J gene TRBJ2-1; 8 bases fit TRBD2. Germline assignment: CDR1 MNHEY and CDR2 SVGAGI. V was clipped by 0 bases and J by 4 bases; unmatched bases: 5. This CDR3 is built from 16 residues. The CDR3 loop reads CASSYSPAGVYNEQFF. As DNA, the CDR3 is TGTGCCAGCAGTTACTCCCCAGCGGGGGTGTACAATGAGCAGTTCTTC.

This clonotype was seen ten or more times. This sequence joins TRBV3-1 and TRBJ2-7; D is ambiguous. The CDR3 covers 12 residues. Trimming took off 3 bases at V and 3 bases at J, with 6 bases between the two ends. Per germline, CDR1 LGHDT and CDR2 YNNKEL (reference sequence). The CDR3 loop reads CASSQGSYEQYF. CDR3 in DNA: TGTGCCAGCAGCCAGGGAAGCTACGAGCAGTACTTC.

In this sample, this clonotype turned up a few times. This sequence joins TRBV29-1 and TRBJ2-5; no firm D call. V lost 4 bases and J 5 bases, leaving 5 bases between the germline ends. CDR1 is SQVTM and CDR2 is ANQGSEA in the germline V gene. The CDR3 runs 10 residues. In DNA, the CDR3 is TGCAGCGTTGTGGACGAGACCCAGTACTTC. The encoded protein is CSVVDETQYF.

The chain carries TRBV7-9 and TRBJ1-5; D remains ambiguous. The germline V and J ends were trimmed by 2 bases and 6 bases, with 5 bases remaining between them. Germline loops: CDR1 SEHNR, CDR2 FQNEAQ (reference sequence). The length of the CDR3 is 12 residues. CDR3 sequence: CASSLSAQPQHF. The CDR3 nucleotides are TGTGCCAGCAGCTTATCGGCTCAGCCCCAGCATTTT.

The chain has TRBV11-2 and TRBJ2-1; perhaps TRBD2 as D (5 bases). This CDR3 has 16 amino acids. Per the germline V gene, CDR1 is SGHAT and CDR2 is FQNNGV. V lost 4 bases to trimming and J lost 7 bases, with 20 bases between them. CDR3 in amino acids: CASSSGRGGVLNEQFF. CDR3 bases: TGTGCCAGCAGCTCCGGACGAGGAGGTGTCTTGAATGAGCAGTTCTTC.

This clonotype was recorded many times. V usage is TRBV12-3 or TRBV12-4 and J usage is TRBJ2-5, with D hard to call. The V end was cut by 1 base, the J end by 6 bases, with 3 bases between. The CDR3 runs 11 residues. In nucleotides, the CDR3 is TGTGCCAGCAGTTTAGGGCAGACCCAGTACTTC. Translation gives CASSLGQTQYF.

This clonotype was counted only a few times. The chain employs TRBV4-3 and TRBJ2-7, with D perhaps TRBD2 (5 bases). With 4 bases removed from V and 3 bases from J, the gap between germline ends came to 10 bases. Germline CDR1 is LGHNA and CDR2 is YSLEER. This CDR3 spans 13 amino acids. CDR3 coding DNA: TGCGCCAGCAGCCGAGGACGGGGCTACGAGCAGTACTTC. Translating it yields CASSRGRGYEQYF.

This chain joins TRBV10-2 and TRBJ2-3; 13 bases match TRBD2. Germline V lookup: CDR1 WSHSY, CDR2 SAAADI. There are 15 residues in the CDR3. V shed 6 bases and J 2 bases; nucleotides not matched to a gene: 2. CDR3 protein: CASRGLAGDTDTQYF. The CDR3 nucleotides read TGCGCCAGCAGAGGACTAGCGGGGGACACAGATACGCAGTATTTT.

This clonotype was detected many times. The chain carries TRBV7-2 and TRBJ1-6; D is possibly TRBD1 (5 bases). Germline V gene lookup returns CDR1 SGHTA and CDR2 FQGNSA. This CDR3 has 10 amino acids. DNA of the CDR3: TGTGCAGGGGAAAATTCACCCCTCCACTTT. It translates to CAGENSPLHF. Variable domain in full (rest from reference TRBV7-2 and TRBJ1-6): GAGVSQSPSNKVTEKGKDVELRCDPISGHTALYWYRQSLGQGLEFLIYFQGNSAPDKSGLPSDRFSAERTGGSVSTLTIQRTQQEDSAVYLCAGENSPLHFGNGTRLTVT.

This clonotype was counted between two and nine times. V and J are TRBV4-1 and TRBJ2-3; D tentatively reads TRBD1 or TRBD2 (5 bases each). This CDR3 comprises 16 residues. Germline CDR1 reads MGHRA; CDR2 reads YSYEKL. The germline V and J ends were trimmed by 4 bases and 0 bases, with 14 bases remaining between them. Here the CDR3 reads CASSLGPASSTDTQYF. The CDR3, as DNA: TGCGCCAGCAGCCTGGGACCGGCAAGTAGCACAGATACGCAGTATTTT.

This clonotype was detected ten times or more. The V and J genes are TRBV7-9 and TRBJ2-5; 9 bases are shared with TRBD2. V shed 4 bases and J 1 base; nucleotides not matched to a gene: 10. Germline loops: CDR1 SEHNR, CDR2 FQNEAQ (reference sequence). There are 17 residues in the CDR3. This CDR3 reads CASSSQWVAGVQETQYF. The CDR3, as DNA: TGTGCCAGCAGCTCCCAGTGGGTAGCGGGAGTCCAAGAGACCCAGTACTTC.

The sample holds a few counts of this clonotype. The chain has TRBV7-6 and TRBJ2-7; a weak D match, TRBD2 (7 bases). V dropped 7 bases and J dropped 6 bases, with 13 bases sitting between them. The CDR3 consists of 12 residues. Germline values: CDR1 SGHVS, CDR2 FNYEAQ. The CDR3 loop reads CASTEGGGEQYF. CDR3 coding DNA: TGTGCCAGCACCGAGGGAGGGGGCGAGCAGTACTTC.

The sample holds many counts of this clonotype. The rearrangement joins TRBV11-2 to TRBJ2-2, with 7 bases matching TRBD2. The CDR3 contains 18 residues. The germline gives CDR1 SGHAT, CDR2 FQNNGV. J lost 2 bases, V lost 5 bases, and 14 bases had no gene match. The CDR3 loop reads CASSASLSLAVNTGELFF. As DNA, the CDR3 is TGTGCCAGCAGCGCTTCATTATCGCTAGCGGTTAACACCGGGGAGCTGTTTTTT.

This clonotype is medium-sized. The rearrangement uses TRBV10-3 and TRBJ2-3; 8 bases align to TRBD1. Looked up from germline, CDR1 is ENHRY and CDR2 is SYGVKD. J lost 4 bases, V lost 2 bases, and 5 bases had no gene match. The CDR3 has 15 amino acids. This chain's CDR3 is CAISEDRGVSDTQYF. CDR3 DNA: TGTGCCATCAGTGAGGACAGGGGCGTGTCAGATACGCAGTATTTT.

The gene calls are TRBV19 and TRBJ2-1, with D possibly matching TRBD2 (6 bases). From germline, CDR1 is LNHDA and CDR2 SQIVND (reference sequence). V was cut by 5 bases and J by 0 bases, with 11 bases left in between. The CDR3 has 15 residues. This CDR3 is CASSPSASSYNEQFF. DNA of the CDR3: TGTGCCAGTAGTCCTAGCGCCAGCTCCTACAATGAGCAGTTCTTC.

The chain joins TRBV3-1 to TRBJ2-3; the D gene is possibly TRBD2 (5 bases). Trimming took 0 bases from V and 2 from J, leaving 12 bases between them. The CDR3 extends over 16 amino acids. Germline loops: CDR1 LGHDT, CDR2 YNNKEL (reference sequence). The CDR3 DNA reads as TGTGCCAGCAGCCAAGACCCGACTACTTACACAGATACGCAGTATTTT. It codes for CASSQDPTTYTDTQYF.

The gene calls are TRBV19 and TRBJ1-5, with D hard to call. Germline assignment: CDR1 LNHDA and CDR2 SQIVND (reference sequence). The V end was cut by 7 bases, the J end by 0 bases, with 13 bases between. The CDR3 covers 15 residues. Here the CDR3 DNA reads TGTGCCAGTACCCATCCTGACTATAGCAATCAGCCCCAGCATTTT. Translated, it gives CASTHPDYSNQPQHF.

The gene calls are TRBV20-1 and TRBJ2-4; D remains unclear. Deletions cut 5 bases from V and 9 bases from J, with 8 bases between. This CDR3 spans 10 amino acids. CDR1 and CDR2 (germline): DFQATT, SNEGSKA (reference sequence). The CDR3 spells CSAGTGIQYF. For the CDR3, the DNA is TGCAGTGCTGGTACGGGCATTCAGTACTTC.

This clonotype was seen a handful of times. V is TRBV12-3 or TRBV12-4 and J is TRBJ2-2; 10 nucleotides line up with TRBD1. V was clipped by 4 bases and J by 7 bases; unmatched bases: 6. This CDR3 is built from 15 residues. This CDR3 is CASSYRDRGFGELFF. The CDR3 DNA reads TGTGCCAGCAGTTACCGGGACAGGGGTTTCGGGGAGCTGTTTTTT.

This clonotype was found a few times. The chain is built from TRBV20-1 and TRBJ2-7, with a weak D call TRBD2 (7 bases). Germline-derived CDR1 and CDR2 are DFQATT and SNEGSKA (reference sequence). CDR3 length: 15 amino acids. Trimming pared 0 bases from V and 2 bases from J, leaving 14 bases between. The CDR3 sequence is CSARDRGGVTYEQYF. The CDR3 DNA follows: TGCAGTGCTAGAGATAGGGGGGGCGTCACCTACGAGCAGTACTTC.

This chain connects TRBV12-3 or TRBV12-4 to TRBJ2-7; D is perhaps TRBD1 (5 bases). Trimming removed 1 base from V and 0 bases from J, with 7 bases in between. This CDR3 comprises 14 residues. This CDR3 reads CASSLGTLSYEQYF. The CDR3 DNA follows: TGTGCCAGCAGTTTAGGGACACTCTCCTACGAGCAGTACTTC.

This chain joins TRBV4-1 and TRBJ2-1; D is possibly TRBD2 (5 bases). Germline V gene sequence: CDR1 MGHRA, CDR2 YSYEKL. The V gene lost 2 bases and the J gene lost 7 bases, with 18 bases spanning the gap. The CDR3 loop spans 16 amino acids. CDR3 DNA sequence: TGCGCCAGCAGCCAAACTCGCCCAAGCCGAGGGAATGAGCAGTTCTTC. Translation gives CASSQTRPSRGNEQFF.